This T cell receptor (beta chain) was sequenced during a study of tissue T cells after allogeneic stem cell transplantation (dated 2022 in TCRdb). The study in broad terms: When multiple samples of a tissue existed, pathologist review of H&E sections prioritized samples with histologically apparent lymphocytes for sequencing. Using research autopsies of patients with and without GVHD, plus mouse models of GVHD, the study profiled TCR beta repertoires across many tissues. The human arm was conducted as a prospective observational study, and neither blinding nor randomization was performed. Study-wide findings and limitations: Not many T cell clones showed up in more than one patient, yet clustering based on motifs uncovered repertoire signatures that were shared across patients in a tissue-specific way. Within patients, how anatomically similar tissues were was a major factor shaping TCR repertoire composition, regardless of disease or transplant status. Sampling depth was acknowledged as a limitation, and the patient cohort was both small and clinically heterogeneous. The study did not determine which tissue TCRs were alloreactive or antigen-specific, and some clones might have been persisting host cells. In both patients and mice, only a limited portion of the TCR repertoire detected in tissues was captured by blood and spleen T cells. No blood samples were available from the non-GVHD comparator patients.

In the case of this clone: Its antigen remains unidentified. No quality values exist for individual bases; no much larger clone is one base distant.

Library prep was done by the immunoSEQ multiplex PCR assay. TCRbeta CDR3 sequencing was done by Adaptive Biotechnologies at survey depth, reporting CDR3 sequences, V/J genes, productive frequency and template counts. TCR beta CDR3 regions were amplified from genomic DNA rather than RNA. As for how the authors treated the data: Jensen-Shannon divergence served to quantify pairwise repertoire overlap between tissues, with 0 meaning identical and 1 meaning complete divergence. Tissues were clustered by single-linkage agglomerative hierarchical clustering of pairwise JSD values and displayed as dendrograms. GLIPH2 was applied to all patient samples using simulation_depth 1000, kmer_min_depth 3, and cdr3_length_cutoff 8, and only groups with more than two unique CDR3s were retained. A standardized tissue-overlap score was calculated by extrapolating Jaccard GLIPH-group overlap across patients to a standard repertoire size of 1000 clones. Associations of diversity with clinical or experimental variables used linear mixed-effect models with tissue fixed effects and individual random effects. The table comes from immuneACCESS by way of TCRdb, which keeps in-frame sequences with V and J called. Part of the clones is missing from these tables; in studies checked, under half for an unresolved V gene and the rest for unknown reasons. V, J and clone size derive from that table, while D and trimming were established from the DNA sequence. For this sample there are approximately 6,100 clones; around three fifths appear just once. The top ten clonotypes cover roughly 13% of the sample.

This sample's time point label indicates: human tissue collected at research (rapid) autopsy. Three non-HCT comparator patients who had other cancers, at least five GI tract samples, and no known GI disease at death were chosen retrospectively. After a median post-mortem interval of about 9.5 hours, autopsy tissues were collected, including GI sites from esophagus to rectum, liver, skin, and lymphoid organs such as spleen. Each autopsy specimen was bisected, with one portion flash-frozen in liquid nitrogen and the remainder formalin-fixed, and the outer muscle layers of GI specimens were removed. Genomic DNA was extracted from frozen tissues using the Mag-Bind Blood & Tissue DNA HDQ 96 Kit on a Chemagic 360 or the DNeasy Blood & Tissue Kit. Because of concern about red blood cell contamination, extracted DNA was further purified using the Genomic DNA Clean & Concentrator-25 kit. Based on the germline V gene (reference sequence), the CDR1 and CDR2 sequences are LGHDT and YNNKEL. V and J are truncated by 10 bases and 10 bases respectively, leaving an intervening sequence of 23 bases. From cysteine to phenylalanine, the CDR3 is 14 amino acids long. Solely the CDR3 DNA is kept, with 42 bases framed from the first base.

The source was duodenum tissue, collected at autopsy. Here the chain combines TRBV3-1 (or the pseudogene TRBV3-2) and TRBJ2-1, with the D assignment possibly TRBD1 or TRBD2, given 5 matching bases for each. The TCR comes from a woman between 18 and 55 years old with breast cancer. The DNA reads as follows: TGTGCCACCAAACTCCGGGACCAGAGTATGGAGCAGTTCTTC. Translated, this gives CATKLRDQSMEQFF.